These 27 T cell receptor beta chains came from one sample sequenced in a study of T-cell reconstitution after alpha-beta-depleted transplantation in children. Unique molecular identifiers were incorporated into the prepared TCRbeta library. TCRdb reprocessed the PCR reads via MiXCR and lists one record per CDR3 protein. The data hold 200,000 to 250,000 distinct CDR3 sequences, with 6.6% observed a single time. The starting material was PBMCs, obtained before TCRalphabeta/CD19-depleted stem cell transplant. These receptors were taken from a boy between 2 and 15 years old with acute lymphoblastic leukemia, due to receive a stem cell transplant.

Many counts were recorded for this clonotype. The chain uses TRBV10-3 and TRBJ2-1; 8 positions agree with TRBD2. This CDR3 has 15 amino acids. The J segment lost 3 bases and the V segment lost 6 bases, leaving 7 bases of the junction unmatched. From germline, CDR1 is ENHRY and CDR2 SYGVKD. DNA for the CDR3: TGTGCCATCAGGGAAGCGGGAGACCTCTACAATGAGCAGTTCTTC. It codes for CAIREAGDLYNEQFF.

This clonotype was found many times. The chain recombines TRBV28 with TRBJ2-7; the D gene is possibly TRBD1 (5 bases). Germline CDR1 and CDR2: MDHEN and SYDVKM. V was trimmed by 2 bases and J by 7 bases, leaving 9 bases between them. The CDR3 contains 12 residues. CDR3 DNA: TGTGCCAGCAGTTTAAAGGGGCGGGAGCAGTACTTC. This gives the protein CASSLKGREQYF.

This clonotype appeared many times. The CDR3 sequence is CATSRAGGTEAFF. CDR3 bases: TGTGCCACCAGCAGAGCGGGGGGGACTGAAGCTTTCTTT. The gene calls are TRBV15 and TRBJ1-1; D is perhaps TRBD1 (5 bases). The CDR3 is 13 amino acids. CDR1 is LNHNV, CDR2 YYDKDF, per germline (reference sequence). V was trimmed by 1 base and J by 5 bases, leaving 8 bases between them. Full variable domain (missing parts from reference TRBV15 and TRBJ1-1): DAMVIQNPRYQVTQFGKPVTLSCSQTLNHNVMYWYQQKSSQAPKLLFHYYDKDFNNEADTPDNFQSRRPNTSFCFLDIRSPGLGDTAMYLCATSRAGGTEAFFGQGTRLTVV.

This clonotype was seen many times. Germline and junction disagree at one end, which may indicate a read error. The J gene is TRBJ2-7, the V gene TRBV2, with 8 nucleotides matching TRBD1. CDR3 length equals 10 residues. Germline V gives CDR1 SNHLY, CDR2 FYNNEI. This chain's CDR3 is CASRGTGEVF. The CDR3 DNA follows: TGTGCCAGCAGGGGGACAGGCGAAGTCTTC.

The CDR3 coding sequence is TGTGCCAGCAGTTTACCGGGGACTAGCGGGCAGTTCTTC. It yields the protein CASSLPGTSGQFF. The chain has TRBV27 and TRBJ2-1; 11 bases line up with TRBD2. Unmatched junction bases numbered 3, after V lost 2 bases and J lost 12 bases. The V gene's germline CDR1 is MNHEY and CDR2 SMNVEV (reference sequence). The CDR3 sequence is 13 residues long.

This clonotype was counted at least ten times. The chain joins TRBV3-1 to TRBJ2-7; 11 nucleotides align to TRBD2. The germline gives CDR1 LGHDT, CDR2 YNNKEL (reference sequence). This CDR3 comprises 14 residues. J was trimmed by 6 bases and V by 4 bases; bases with no gene match: 5. The CDR3 protein is CASSPALAGGEQYF. The CDR3 DNA reads as TGTGCCAGCAGCCCCGCCCTAGCGGGAGGCGAGCAGTACTTC.

This clonotype came up a few times. J is TRBJ2-3 and V is TRBV7-9; D may be TRBD1 (6 bases). Germline V gene data show CDR1 as SEHNR and CDR2 as FQNEAQ (reference sequence). The V end was cut by 5 bases, the J end by 2 bases, with 17 bases between. This CDR3 spans 16 amino acids. CDR3 nucleotides: TGTGCCAGCAGCAACTTGGGGGCTACAAACACAGATACGCAGTATTTT. It is translated as CASSNLGATNTDTQYF. The full variable domain, in which reference TRBV7-9 and TRBJ2-3 provide the parts outside the CDR3, is DTGVSQNPRHKITKRGQNVTFRCDPISEHNRLYWYRQTLGQGPEFLTYFQNEAQLEKSRLLSDRFSAERPKGSFSTLEIQRTEQGDSAMYLCASSNLGATNTDTQYFGPGTRLTVL.

This clonotype turned up a few times. The chain has TRBV14 and TRBJ1-1; D not certain. The germline V and J ends were trimmed by 1 base and 11 bases, with 5 bases remaining between them. Germline values: CDR1 SGHDN, CDR2 FVKESK. The CDR3 has 10 residues. The CDR3 DNA reads as TGTGCCAGCAGCCAAGTGACCGCTTTCTTT. Translated, it gives CASSQVTAFF.

The table lists this clonotype with a few counts. This chain joins TRBV7-6 and TRBJ1-2, with 7 nucleotides matching TRBD1. This CDR3 contains 13 residues. Germline CDR1 and CDR2: SGHVS and FNYEAQ. The V gene end was trimmed by 6 bases and the J gene end by 3 bases; junction bases not matched to a gene: 4. This CDR3 is CASSSGTDYGYTF. The DNA of the CDR3 is TGTGCCAGCAGTTCCGGGACAGACTATGGCTACACCTTC.

The chain carries TRBV20-1 and TRBJ1-1, with D uncertain. This CDR3 has 13 amino acids. CDR1 DFQATT and CDR2 SNEGSKA come from the germline V gene (reference sequence). Trimming left V 6 bases short and J 5 bases short, with 16 bases between. The CDR3 loop is CSADDNDETEAFF. Here the CDR3 DNA reads TGCAGTGCGGACGATAATGATGAAACTGAAGCTTTCTTT.

The chain employs TRBV4-3 and TRBJ2-6, with unresolved D. The CDR3 is 16 residues long. Between the trimmed V and J ends, which lost 8 bases and 0 bases, there was a span of 14 bases. The V gene's germline CDR1 is LGHNA and CDR2 YSLEER. CDR3 in DNA: TGCGCCAGCTCAGACTCTATGGCCTCTGGGGCCAACGTCCTGACTTTC. It specifies CASSDSMASGANVLTF.

This clonotype was seen many times. V usage is TRBV7-9 and J usage is TRBJ2-5; 8 bases are a match to TRBD2. The germline CDR1 and CDR2 sequences are SEHNR and FQNEAQ (reference sequence). CDR3 size: 16 residues. Trimming cost V 1 base and J 0 bases; bases outside gene matches: 4. CDR3 DNA sequence: TGTGCCAGCAGCTTAGGCTTAGCGGGGAACCAAGAGACCCAGTACTTC. Translating it yields CASSLGLAGNQETQYF.

A remark on this clonotype: This may stem from a read error, because a much larger clone lies one nucleotide away. The chain uses TRBV20-1 and TRBJ1-5; TRBD1 might be the D (6 bases). The CDR3 extends over 13 amino acids. V was pared by 6 bases and J by 1 base, with 10 bases between. The germline CDR1 and CDR2 sequences are DFQATT and SNEGSKA (reference sequence). CDR3 region: CSAIQGSNQPQHF. CDR3 nucleotides: TGCAGTGCCATACAGGGAAGCAATCAGCCCCAGCATTTT.

The V and J genes are TRBV4-3 and TRBJ2-7; the D gene is possibly TRBD1 (5 bases). Trimming left V 4 bases short and J 0 bases short, with 13 bases between. CDR1 LGHNA and CDR2 YSLEER come from the germline V gene. The CDR3 sequence is 15 residues long. CDR3 sequence reads: CASSPHRQSSYEQYF. In DNA form, the CDR3 reads TGCGCCAGCAGCCCCCACCGACAGAGCTCCTACGAGCAGTACTTC.

CDR3 amino acids: CSASTSGGSQETQYF. The DNA of the CDR3 is TGCAGTGCTTCAACTAGCGGGGGGTCCCAAGAGACCCAGTACTTC. The chain recombines TRBV20-1 with TRBJ2-5, with 12 bases fitting TRBD2. Germline trimming cut 5 bases from V and 1 base from J; bases unmatched to any gene: 5. Germline CDR1 and CDR2: DFQATT and SNEGSKA (reference sequence). This CDR3 comprises 15 residues.

This clonotype was seen a few times. The V call is TRBV20-1, the J call TRBJ2-1; 11 bases map to TRBD2. CDR3 length equals 16 residues. From germline, CDR1 is DFQATT and CDR2 SNEGSKA (reference sequence). Unmatched junction bases numbered 12, after V lost 1 base and J lost 10 bases. CDR3 protein: CSARAITGTSGNEQFF. The CDR3 DNA is TGCAGTGCTAGAGCTATTACTGGGACTAGCGGAAACGAGCAGTTCTTC.

This chain connects TRBV25-1 to TRBJ2-1; 7 bases fit TRBD1. After removal of 6 bases from V and 4 bases from J, the junction contained 3 bases not matched to a gene. The length of the CDR3 is 13 residues. Germline CDR1 and CDR2: MGHDK and SYGVNS. CDR3 nucleotides: TGTGCCAGCAGCTGGGGACAGTACAATGAGCAGTTCTTC. Its translation: CASSWGQYNEQFF.

The CDR3 reads CASSYSTEIYGYTF. For the CDR3, the DNA is TGTGCCAGCAGTTACTCGACAGAGATCTATGGCTACACCTTC. The chain links TRBV6-5 to TRBJ1-2, with TRBD1 as a possible D gene (5 bases). The V and J ends lost 0 bases and 4 bases respectively, with 9 bases between them. This CDR3 comprises 14 residues. Per the germline V gene, CDR1 is MNHEY and CDR2 is SVGAGI.

J is TRBJ2-1 and V is TRBV20-1; unclear D gene. Germline CDR1 and CDR2: DFQATT and SNEGSKA (reference sequence). The CDR3 has 11 amino acids. Between the trimmed V and J ends, which lost 2 bases and 10 bases, there was a span of 9 bases. This CDR3 reads CSARIGREQFF. The CDR3 DNA follows: TGCAGTGCTAGAATCGGTCGGGAGCAGTTCTTC.

This clonotype was observed many times. V gene TRBV4-3 combines with J gene TRBJ1-5; D gene unclear. Germline V CDR1 and CDR2: LGHNA, YSLEER. There are 13 residues in the CDR3. Trimming removed 2 bases from V and 5 bases from J, with 7 bases in between. The CDR3 is CASSQHIDQPQHF. In DNA form, the CDR3 reads TGCGCCAGCAGCCAACATATCGATCAGCCCCAGCATTTT.

This clonotype was counted many times. The rearrangement joins TRBV10-3 to TRBJ2-2; no clear D. The CDR3 length is 14 residues. Germline V lookup: CDR1 ENHRY, CDR2 SYGVKD. Trimming shortened V by 2 bases and J by 7 bases, and 11 bases separated the two germline ends. The CDR3: CAISELESGGELFF. The CDR3 bases are TGTGCCATCAGTGAGCTAGAATCGGGCGGGGAGCTGTTTTTT.

In this sample, this clonotype turned up many times. The V gene is TRBV7-9, the J gene TRBJ1-1; D remains ambiguous. V lost 6 bases and J lost 2, with 13 bases in between. The CDR3 consists of 14 residues. Germline CDR1 is SEHNR and CDR2 is FQNEAQ (reference sequence). CDR3 DNA sequence: TGTGCCAGCAGTCGAAGTGGGGATAACACTGAAGCTTTCTTT. It encodes CASSRSGDNTEAFF.

This clonotype occurred many times. Here the CDR3 reads CASSLAIYAGYRTDTQYF. As DNA, the CDR3 is TGTGCCAGCAGCTTAGCGATCTACGCGGGATATAGGACAGATACGCAGTATTTT. J is TRBJ2-3 and V is TRBV11-1; maybe TRBD2 (6 bases). Trimming removed 0 bases at V and 3 bases at J, with 19 bases between. Germline V CDR1 and CDR2: SGHAT, FQDESV (reference sequence). This CDR3 contains 18 residues.

At least ten counts were recorded for this clonotype. The chain is built from TRBV6-1 and TRBJ1-4; D gene ambiguous. With 8 bases removed from V and 3 bases from J, the gap between germline ends came to 16 bases. CDR1 and CDR2 from the germline V gene are MNHNS and SASEGT. CDR3 size: 15 residues. The CDR3 is CASGSPGRSNEKLFF. The CDR3 DNA is TGTGCCAGCGGCTCCCCCGGACGGTCTAATGAAAAACTGTTTTTT.

This clonotype has only a few counts. This chain joins TRBV3-1 and TRBJ1-1, with D uncertain. Trimming removed 0 bases at V and 1 base at J, with 6 bases between. In germline, CDR1 is LGHDT, CDR2 YNNKEL (reference sequence). CDR3 size: 14 residues. In nucleotides, the CDR3 is TGTGCCAGCAGCCAAGATAGGGCGAACACTGAAGCTTTCTTT. Residues: CASSQDRANTEAFF.

This clonotype was detected only a few times. The chain employs TRBV5-5 and TRBJ2-3; TRBD1 agrees at 11 bases. CDR1 is SGHKS, CDR2 YYEKEE, per germline (reference sequence). This CDR3 spans 16 amino acids. The junction had 5 bases not matched to a gene; V was cut back by 2 bases and J by 3 bases. CDR3 DNA: TGTGCCAGCAGCTTCCGGACAGGGGGCATGACAGATACGCAGTATTTT. This encodes CASSFRTGGMTDTQYF.

The genes are TRBV15 and TRBJ2-7, with 10 bases lining up with TRBD1. The J segment lost 2 bases and the V segment lost 5 bases, leaving 12 bases of the junction unmatched. The germline gives CDR1 LNHNV, CDR2 YYDKDF (reference sequence). The CDR3 covers 17 residues. CDR3 sequence reads: CATSDHHTGTGAYEQYF. DNA for the CDR3: TGTGCCACCAGCGACCACCATACCGGGACAGGGGCCTACGAGCAGTACTTC.